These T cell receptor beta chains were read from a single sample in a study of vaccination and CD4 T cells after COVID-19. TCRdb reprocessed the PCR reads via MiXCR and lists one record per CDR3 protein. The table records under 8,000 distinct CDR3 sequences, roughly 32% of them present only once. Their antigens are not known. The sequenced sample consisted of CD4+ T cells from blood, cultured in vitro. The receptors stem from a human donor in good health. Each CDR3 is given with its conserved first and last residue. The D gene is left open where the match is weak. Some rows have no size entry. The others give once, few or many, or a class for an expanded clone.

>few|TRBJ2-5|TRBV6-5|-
TGTGCCAGCAGTTTCATGACCGGGCCACGGTACTTC
CASSFMTGPRYF
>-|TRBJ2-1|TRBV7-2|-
TGTGCCAGCAGCTCCAGGGGGGGCAATGAGCAGTTCTTC
CASSSRGGNEQFF
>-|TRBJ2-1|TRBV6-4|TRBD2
TGTGCCAGCAGTCCAGCGGGAGTTACCTACAATGAGCAGTTCTTC
CASSPAGVTYNEQFF
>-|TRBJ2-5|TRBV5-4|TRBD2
TGTGCCAGCAGCCCACTAGCGGGAGTACACGAGACCCAGTACTTC
CASSPLAGVHETQYF
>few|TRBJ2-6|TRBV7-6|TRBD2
TGTGCCAGCAGCTTTGGGGAGGGAAACTCTGGGGCCAACGTCCTGACTTTC
CASSFGEGNSGANVLTF
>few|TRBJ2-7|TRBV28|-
TGTGCCAGCAGCCGCCCCCCTGGCTACGAGCAGTACTTC
CASSRPPGYEQYF
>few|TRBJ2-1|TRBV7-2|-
TGTGCCAGCAGCTCGCCGAAGCAGTTCTTC
CASSSPKQFF
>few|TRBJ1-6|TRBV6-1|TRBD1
TGTGCCACAGGACAGGGGAGCGTCGTTAATAATTCACCCCTCCACTTT
CATGQGSVVNNSPLHF
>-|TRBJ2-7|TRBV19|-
TGTGCCAGTAGTGCTGGACAGTACTCCTCCTACGAGCAGTACTTC
CASSAGQYSSYEQYF
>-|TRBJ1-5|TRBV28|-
TGTGCCAGCAGAAGGGGGGTGGGAACGGTCCAGCATTTT
CASRRGVGTVQHF
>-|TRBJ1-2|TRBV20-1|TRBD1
TGCAGTGCTAGCCCGACAGGGGACTATGGCTACACCTTC
CSASPTGDYGYTF
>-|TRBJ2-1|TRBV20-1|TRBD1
TGCAGTGCTAGGAAGATTGACAGGGACGGCAATGAGCAGTTCTTC
CSARKIDRDGNEQFF
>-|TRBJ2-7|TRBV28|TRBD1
TGTGCCAGCACTCTGACAGGGATTAGCTACGAGCAGTACTTC
CASTLTGISYEQYF
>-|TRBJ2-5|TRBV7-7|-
TGTGCTAGCAGCTCGAGACAGACCCTCGCAGGATTGGAGACCCAGTACTTC
CASSSRQTLAGLETQYF
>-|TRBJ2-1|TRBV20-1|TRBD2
TGCAGTGCTAGCCTAGCGGGAGTCTCCAATGAGCAGTTCTTC
CSASLAGVSNEQFF
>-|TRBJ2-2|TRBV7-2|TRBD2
TGTGCCAGCAGCTACCAACTAGCGGGAGCAGCCGGGGAGCTGTTTTTT
CASSYQLAGAAGELFF
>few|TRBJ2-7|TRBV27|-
TGTGCCAGCAGTCCCCGGACGGATTCCTACGAGCAGTACTTC
CASSPRTDSYEQYF
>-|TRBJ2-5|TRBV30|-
TGTGCCTGGGACAGCAGGGAGACCCAGTACTTC
CAWDSRETQYF
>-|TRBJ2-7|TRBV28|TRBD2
TGTGCTTCCCGGGGGGGGCCCTACGAGCAGTACTTC
CASRGGPYEQYF
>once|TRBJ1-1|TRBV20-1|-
TGCAGTGCTTCCCCAGGTAATTGGAATGCTGAAGCTTTCTTT
CSASPGNWNAEAFF
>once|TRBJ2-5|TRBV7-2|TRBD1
TGTGCCAGCACCTATTGGTTACGTACAGGGGGCTCAGAGACCCAGTACTTC
CASTYWLRTGGSETQYF
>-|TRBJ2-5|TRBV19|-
TGTGCCAGTAGTATATTCTCAGCGGGTTTAGGTGAAGAGACCCAGTACTTC
CASSIFSAGLGEETQYF
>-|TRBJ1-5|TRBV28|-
TGTGCCAGCACCGGGACGACCGGGGACGGGCTTAGCAATCAGCCCCAGCATTTT
CASTGTTGDGLSNQPQHF
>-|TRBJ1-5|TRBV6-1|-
TGTGCCAGCAGTGAATTTGGTAAGGGGACAAGTAGCAATCAGCCCCAGCATTTT
CASSEFGKGTSSNQPQHF
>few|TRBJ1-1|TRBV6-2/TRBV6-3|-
TGTGCCACCTCGCCTAGGACTGAAGCTTTCTTT
CATSPRTEAFF
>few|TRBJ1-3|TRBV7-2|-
TGTGCCAGCAGCTTAGGCTACACCATATATTTT
CASSLGYTIYF
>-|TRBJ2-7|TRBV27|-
TGTGCCAGCAGTCTCCTGGCAGGAAAAAGCTACGAGCAGTACTTC
CASSLLAGKSYEQYF
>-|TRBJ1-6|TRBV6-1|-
TGTGCCAGCAGTAACCATCTTGAAGCCACAGGGCTTTATAATTCACCCCTCCACTTT
CASSNHLEATGLYNSPLHF
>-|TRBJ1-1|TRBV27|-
TGTGCCAGCACCCCGCCCTACGGGACTGAAGCTTTCTTT
CASTPPYGTEAFF